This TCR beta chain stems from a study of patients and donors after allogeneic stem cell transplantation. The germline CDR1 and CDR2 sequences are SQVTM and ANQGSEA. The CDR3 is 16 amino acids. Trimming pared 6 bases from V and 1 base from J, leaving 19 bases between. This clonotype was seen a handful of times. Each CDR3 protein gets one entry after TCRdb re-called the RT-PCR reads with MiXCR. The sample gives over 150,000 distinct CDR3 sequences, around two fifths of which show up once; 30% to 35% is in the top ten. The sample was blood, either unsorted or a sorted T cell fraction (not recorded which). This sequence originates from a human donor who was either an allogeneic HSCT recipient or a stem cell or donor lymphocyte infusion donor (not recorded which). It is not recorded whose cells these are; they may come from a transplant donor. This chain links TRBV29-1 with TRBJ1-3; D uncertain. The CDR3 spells CSVEKHDISSGNTIYF. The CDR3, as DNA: TGCAGCGTCGAAAAACACGATATTTCTTCTGGAAACACCATATATTTT. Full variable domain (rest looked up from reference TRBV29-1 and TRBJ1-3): SAVISQKPSRDICQRGTSLTIQCQVDSQVTMMFWYRQQPGQSLTLIATANQGSEATYESGFVIDKFPISRPNLTFSTLTVSNMSPEDSSIYLCSVEKHDISSGNTIYFGEGSWLTVV.